Sequencing of this TCR beta chain was carried out in a study of blood T cell repertoires in COVID-19. V was cut by 4 bases and J by 4 bases, with 16 bases left in between. Germline V lookup: CDR1 MGHRA, CDR2 YSYEKL. The CDR3 has 15 residues. Assignments of participants to cohorts depended upon their own reported clinical history. The protocol was immunoSEQ multiplex PCR, while the TCRdb copy is restricted to in-frame clones and leaves out a portion. Of 150,000 or so clones listed, roughly 83% are singletons. This clone was detected ten times or more. The specimen sequenced was PBMCs or T cells enriched from blood (not recorded which). The rearrangement joins TRBV4-1 to TRBJ2-5; D not certain. This clonotype was obtained from a man aged 50 or older who had recovered from COVID-19. The CDR3 nucleotides are TGCGCCAGCAGCCCAGAGGAGAGCCCTCGAGAGACCCAGTACTTC. This codes for CASSPEESPRETQYF.